A single sample is the source of the 24 T cell receptor beta chains below, sequenced in a study of shared clonotypes between healthy human individuals. CD8 cells regarded as naive lacked CD45RO, were positively chosen for CCR7, and omitted terminally differentiated effector memory CD45RA+ cells. Assay used: immunoSEQ multiplex PCR; TCRdb lists only in-frame clones, some missing. Here the sample spans about 680,000 clones, about 91% being singletons. Sequencing used naive CD8+ T cells sorted from blood. All receptors come from a man aged 25 to 40 in good health.

CDR3 DNA: TGTGCCAGCAGTGAGACGGGGCCCTCGAATGAAAAACTGTTTTTT. Protein sequence: CASSETGPSNEKLFF. The chain couples TRBV7-9 to TRBJ1-4, with a weak D call TRBD1 (5 bases). Germline CDR1 SEHNR, CDR2 FQNEAQ (reference sequence). V was pared by 6 bases and J by 5 bases, with 16 bases between. The CDR3 length is 15 residues.

A word on this clone: Other DNA sequences in the same sample also yield this CDR3. This sequence joins TRBV27 and TRBJ1-2; possible D gene TRBD1, 6 bases. Trimming took 2 bases from V and 6 from J, leaving 10 bases between them. The germline CDR1 and CDR2 sequences are MNHEY and SMNVEV (reference sequence). There are 13 residues in the CDR3. The CDR3 here is CASSLGGGDGYTF. The CDR3 DNA reads TGTGCCAGCAGTTTAGGAGGGGGTGATGGCTACACCTTC.

This clone was observed once. V usage is TRBV30 and J usage is TRBJ2-5; a possible D gene is TRBD2 (5 bases). Germline loops: CDR1 GTSNPN, CDR2 SVGIG (reference sequence). V was clipped by 1 base and J by 2 bases, with 11 bases between them. The CDR3 length is 14 residues. CDR3 sequence reads: CAWSAVAPQETQYF. CDR3 in DNA: TGTGCCTGGAGTGCCGTAGCGCCTCAAGAGACCCAGTACTTC.

A remark on this clone: Within the sample, other DNA sequences also encode this same CDR3. The chain combines TRBV5-1 with TRBJ1-1; D call uncertain. V was clipped by 5 bases and J by 4 bases, with 12 bases between them. There are 13 residues in the CDR3. Germline V gene lookup returns CDR1 SGHRS and CDR2 YFSETQ. This CDR3 is CASRETGSTEAFF. CDR3 DNA: TGCGCCAGCAGAGAGACGGGGAGCACTGAAGCTTTCTTT.

The chain is built from TRBV10-1 and TRBJ2-3, with D perhaps assigned TRBD1 or TRBD2 (5 bases each). Deletions cut 6 bases from V and 6 bases from J, with 13 bases between. This CDR3 is 13 amino acids long. The germline CDR1 and CDR2 sequences are WNHNN and SYGVQD (reference sequence). CDR3 in DNA: TGCGCCAGCAGCGGGACCCCCGGGGATACGCAGTATTTT. Its protein is CASSGTPGDTQYF.

The chain carries TRBV25-1 and TRBJ1-1; the match to TRBD1 covers 8 bases. CDR3 length equals 13 residues. V dropped 6 bases and J dropped 3; count of bases not matched to a gene: 3. The V gene's germline CDR1 is MGHDK and CDR2 SYGVNS. In DNA, the CDR3 is TGTGCCAGCAGCCACAGGGGGGACACTGAAGCTTTCTTT. Translation gives CASSHRGDTEAFF.

In its sample, this clone was seen once. The chain links TRBV19 to TRBJ2-5; 7 nucleotides agree with TRBD1. This CDR3 has 15 amino acids. With V trimmed by 3 bases and J by 3 bases, 7 bases remained unmatched. Germline CDR1 LNHDA, CDR2 SQIVND (reference sequence). This CDR3 reads CASSIRGSPKETQYF. The DNA of the CDR3 is TGTGCCAGTAGTATCAGGGGGTCCCCCAAAGAGACCCAGTACTTC.

V and J are TRBV7-6 and TRBJ2-7; D might be TRBD1 (6 bases). This CDR3 has 13 amino acids. CDR1 and CDR2 from the germline V gene are SGHVS and FNYEAQ. Trimming shortened V by 6 bases and J by 5 bases, and 14 bases separated the two germline ends. The CDR3 spells CASSSGEKNEQYF. The DNA of the CDR3 is TGTGCCAGCAGTTCAGGGGAGAAGAACGAGCAGTACTTC. Together with reference TRBV7-6 and TRBJ2-7, the CDR3 gives the full variable domain: GAGVSQSPRYKVTKRGQDVALRCDPISGHVSLYWYRQALGQGPEFLTYFNYEAQQDKSGLPNDRFSAERPEGSISTLTIQRTEQRDSAMYRCASSSGEKNEQYFGPGTRLTVT.

This clone was picked up a small number of times. The gene calls are TRBV4-1 and TRBJ2-1; tentative D call: TRBD2 (6 bases). Germline V gene sequence: CDR1 MGHRA, CDR2 YSYEKL. This CDR3 comprises 16 residues. Trimming shortened V by 0 bases and J by 5 bases, and 14 bases separated the two germline ends. The CDR3 bases are TGCGCCAGCAGCCAAGATCCCGGGACTTATGACAATGAGCAGTTCTTC. Amino acids: CASSQDPGTYDNEQFF.

The chain uses TRBV7-9 and TRBJ2-1; 9 nucleotides line up with TRBD2. The germline V gene has CDR1 SEHNR and CDR2 FQNEAQ (reference sequence). With V trimmed by 1 base and J by 8 bases, 9 bases remained unmatched. The CDR3 sequence is 16 residues long. CDR3 sequence (DNA): TGTGCCAGCAGCTTAGTCTTGCGGGAGGGCCTTGATGAGCAGTTCTTC. Its translation: CASSLVLREGLDEQFF.

The chain has TRBV27 and TRBJ2-5; D may be TRBD2 (5 bases). V was pared by 6 bases and J by 3 bases, with 14 bases between. Germline V gene sequence: CDR1 MNHEY, CDR2 SMNVEV (reference sequence). This CDR3 region has 14 residues. CDR3 in DNA: TGTGCCAGCAGCCGCGCGCGGCGGGAAGAGACCCAGTACTTC. This encodes CASSRARREETQYF.

The V gene is TRBV4-3, the J gene TRBJ2-1, with TRBD2 as a possible D gene (6 bases). This CDR3 spans 16 amino acids. V lost 0 bases and J 9 bases, leaving 18 bases between the germline ends. CDR1 LGHNA and CDR2 YSLEER come from the germline V gene. CDR3 in amino acids: CASSQDRLASVIEQFF. CDR3 coding DNA: TGCGCCAGCAGCCAAGATAGACTCGCTAGCGTCATTGAGCAGTTCTTC.

The rearrangement links TRBV29-1 to TRBJ2-7; D might be TRBD1 (6 bases). Germline lookup yields CDR1 SQVTM and CDR2 ANQGSEA. V was pared by 2 bases and J by 3 bases, with 11 bases between. The CDR3 has 13 residues. CDR3 in DNA: TGCAGCGTTGAATATCAGGGGAACTACGAGCAGTACTTC. It translates to CSVEYQGNYEQYF.

V and J are TRBV6-5 and TRBJ1-2; D is uncertain. The germline gives CDR1 MNHEY, CDR2 SVGAGI. This CDR3 contains 13 residues. The germline V and J ends were trimmed by 2 bases and 4 bases, with 8 bases remaining between them. The CDR3 spells CASSYGLSYGYTF. DNA for the CDR3: TGTGCCAGCAGTTACGGACTGAGCTATGGCTACACCTTC.

This chain joins TRBV4-3 and TRBJ2-5; tentatively, D is TRBD2 (7 bases). Per germline, CDR1 LGHNA and CDR2 YSLEER. The CDR3 length is 15 residues. With 1 base removed from V and 5 bases from J, the gap between germline ends came to 14 bases. The CDR3 protein is CASSQVGGAEETQYF. CDR3 bases: TGCGCCAGCAGCCAAGTAGGGGGGGCTGAGGAGACCCAGTACTTC.

The gene calls are TRBV7-9 and TRBJ2-3; 10 bases align to TRBD2. CDR3 length equals 15 residues. In germline, CDR1 is SEHNR, CDR2 FQNEAQ (reference sequence). After removal of 7 bases from V and 5 bases from J, the junction contained 9 bases not matched to a gene. The CDR3 protein is CASTDPGLAKDTQYF. The DNA for the CDR3 is TGTGCCAGCACCGACCCGGGACTAGCGAAAGATACGCAGTATTTT. Based on the CDR3 plus reference TRBV7-9 and TRBJ2-3, the full variable domain is DTGVSQNPRHKITKRGQNVTFRCDPISEHNRLYWYRQTLGQGPEFLTYFQNEAQLEKSRLLSDRFSAERPKGSFSTLEIQRTEQGDSAMYLCASTDPGLAKDTQYFGPGTRLTVL.

This clone was seen only once. This chain links TRBV11-2 with TRBJ2-1; D remains ambiguous. CDR1 is SGHAT and CDR2 is FQNNGV in the germline V gene. CDR3 length: 11 amino acids. Trimming shortened V by 5 bases and J by 8 bases, and 7 bases separated the two germline ends. Written as DNA, the CDR3 is TGTGCCAGCAGCCCGGGCGATGAGCAGTTCTTC. Translation gives CASSPGDEQFF.

The J gene is TRBJ2-5, the V gene TRBV29-1; D gene ambiguous. The DNA end favors TRBJ2-7, so the J call may be wrong. Germline lookup yields CDR1 SQVTM and CDR2 ANQGSEA. This CDR3 region has 14 residues. The CDR3: CSALTTASSYEQYF. The CDR3 coding sequence is TGCAGCGCCCTTACAACTGCAAGCTCCTACGAGCAGTACTTC.

This clone came up a few times. The V and J genes are TRBV7-9 and TRBJ1-2; D gene ambiguous. This CDR3 is 11 amino acids long. The germline V gene encodes CDR1 SEHNR and CDR2 FQNEAQ (reference sequence). V was shortened by 6 bases and J by 10 bases, with 12 bases between the two germline ends. The CDR3 is CASSRTSYYTF. CDR3 DNA sequence: TGTGCCAGCAGTCGGACCTCTTACTACACCTTC. The whole variable domain, remainder taken from reference TRBV7-9 and TRBJ1-2, is DTGVSQNPRHKITKRGQNVTFRCDPISEHNRLYWYRQTLGQGPEFLTYFQNEAQLEKSRLLSDRFSAERPKGSFSTLEIQRTEQGDSAMYLCASSRTSYYTFGSGTRLTVV.

This clone was observed a few times. This chain uses TRBV6-6 with TRBJ2-7; 10 bases agree with TRBD2. There are 13 residues in the CDR3. Germline values: CDR1 MNHNY, CDR2 SVGAGI (reference sequence). V shed 6 bases and J 5 bases; nucleotides not matched to a gene: 4. The CDR3 bases are TGTGCCAGCAGCCTAGCGGGAGCCAACGAGCAGTACTTC. Protein: CASSLAGANEQYF.

Remarks on this clone: Within the sample, other DNA sequences also encode this same CDR3. V gene TRBV4-1 combines with J gene TRBJ1-5; D remains unclear. Trimming left V 1 base short and J 4 bases short, with 5 bases between. The germline V gene has CDR1 MGHRA and CDR2 YSYEKL. The CDR3 is made up of 13 amino acids. As DNA, the CDR3 is TGCGCCAGCAGCCAAGCCTCAAATCAGCCCCAGCATTTT. Residues: CASSQASNQPQHF.

This clone was observed a single time. The V gene is TRBV5-4, the J gene TRBJ1-4; TRBD1 aligns across 7 bases. Germline CDR1 and CDR2: SGHNT and YYREEE (reference sequence). The V gene end was trimmed by 4 bases and the J gene end by 4 bases; junction bases not matched to a gene: 4. CDR3 length: 14 amino acids. CDR3 amino acids: CASSRDSSNEKLFF. The CDR3 DNA is TGTGCCAGCAGCAGGGACAGCAGTAATGAAAAACTGTTTTTT.

The chain joins TRBV28 to TRBJ2-7; 9 bases agree with TRBD2. The CDR3 extends over 16 amino acids. CDR1 and CDR2 (germline): MDHEN, SYDVKM. J lost 7 bases, V lost 5 bases, and 15 bases had no gene match. CDR3 sequence reads: CASSPDPIAGAREQYF. The CDR3 nucleotides read TGTGCCAGCAGTCCCGACCCGATAGCGGGAGCGAGAGAGCAGTACTTC. Full variable domain (rest looked up from reference TRBV28 and TRBJ2-7): DVKVTQSSRYLVKRTGEKVFLECVQDMDHENMFWYRQDPGLGLRLIYFSYDVKMKEKGDIPEGYSVSREKKERFSLILESASTNQTSMYLCASSPDPIAGAREQYFGPGTRLTVT.

The chain has TRBV7-2 and TRBJ2-5; the D gene is possibly TRBD1 (6 bases). This CDR3 has 13 residues. Trimming took off 6 bases at V and 1 base at J, with 9 bases between the two ends. Germline CDR1 is SGHTA and CDR2 is FQGNSA. In nucleotides, the CDR3 is TGTGCCAGCAGACGACAGGTCCAAGAGACCCAGTACTTC. Translation: CASRRQVQETQYF.